This T cell receptor beta chain derives from a study of blood T cells in healthy people across ages. On this clonotype itself: At one of its ends the junction is not consistent with the germline gene, which may arise from a read error.

Per-sample PBMC isolation yielded at least 7 million cells. Primers used in a second PCR of roughly 6 to 11 cycles were a sample-barcoded 5' primer and a J-beta primer mix. Each CDR3 protein is one row after TCRdb ran MiXCR on the 5' RACE reads. Among approximately 1,000,000 distinct CDR3 sequences, about two fifths were seen once, and the ten largest hold 13%. The CDR3 covers 21 residues. CDR1 is SGHVS and CDR2 is FQNEAQ in the germline V gene. The receptor comes from a man in his late teens or twenties in good health. This rearrangement joins TRBV7-8 to TRBJ2-3, with 9 bases identical to TRBD1. The sample comprised blood. This chain's CDR3 is CASFPEGPGQGSDLGTDTQYF. The DNA for the CDR3 is TGTGCCAGCTTCCCCGAAGGTCCCGGACAGGGGTCCGATCTTGGCACAGACACGCAGTATTTT.